This T cell receptor (beta chain) originates from a study of blood T cells in healthy people across ages. Together with a sample-barcoded 5' primer, a J-beta primer mix was included in a second PCR lasting roughly 6 to 12 cycles. Every cDNA molecule carried a tag from a template-switch adaptor bearing 12 random nucleotides. A single record per CDR3 protein comes from TCRdb applying MiXCR to the 5' RACE reads. Of 1.5 million to 1.8 million distinct CDR3 sequences listed, roughly two fifths are singletons. Regarding this clonotype: Its antigen is unidentified.

Findings and limits, study-wide: The study could not conclusively compare naive and antigen-experienced cells, given its unsorted PBMCs. Higher diversity, along with more naive CD4+ cells, distinguished long-lived donors from aged donors.

Samples had at least 6 million PBMCs isolated from them. This TCR was recovered from a woman aged 18-35 years in good health. Sequencing was performed on blood.

Written as DNA, the CDR3 is TGTGCCAGCTACATTTTAGGTATAGAGGGTTTCAATGAGCAGTTCTTC. Protein product: CASYILGIEGFNEQFF. The chain joins TRBV7-2 to TRBJ2-1, with TRBD2 as a possible D gene (5 bases). Germline CDR1 SGHTA, CDR2 FQGNSA. This CDR3 has 16 residues. Trimming took 8 bases from V and 6 from J, leaving 23 bases between them.